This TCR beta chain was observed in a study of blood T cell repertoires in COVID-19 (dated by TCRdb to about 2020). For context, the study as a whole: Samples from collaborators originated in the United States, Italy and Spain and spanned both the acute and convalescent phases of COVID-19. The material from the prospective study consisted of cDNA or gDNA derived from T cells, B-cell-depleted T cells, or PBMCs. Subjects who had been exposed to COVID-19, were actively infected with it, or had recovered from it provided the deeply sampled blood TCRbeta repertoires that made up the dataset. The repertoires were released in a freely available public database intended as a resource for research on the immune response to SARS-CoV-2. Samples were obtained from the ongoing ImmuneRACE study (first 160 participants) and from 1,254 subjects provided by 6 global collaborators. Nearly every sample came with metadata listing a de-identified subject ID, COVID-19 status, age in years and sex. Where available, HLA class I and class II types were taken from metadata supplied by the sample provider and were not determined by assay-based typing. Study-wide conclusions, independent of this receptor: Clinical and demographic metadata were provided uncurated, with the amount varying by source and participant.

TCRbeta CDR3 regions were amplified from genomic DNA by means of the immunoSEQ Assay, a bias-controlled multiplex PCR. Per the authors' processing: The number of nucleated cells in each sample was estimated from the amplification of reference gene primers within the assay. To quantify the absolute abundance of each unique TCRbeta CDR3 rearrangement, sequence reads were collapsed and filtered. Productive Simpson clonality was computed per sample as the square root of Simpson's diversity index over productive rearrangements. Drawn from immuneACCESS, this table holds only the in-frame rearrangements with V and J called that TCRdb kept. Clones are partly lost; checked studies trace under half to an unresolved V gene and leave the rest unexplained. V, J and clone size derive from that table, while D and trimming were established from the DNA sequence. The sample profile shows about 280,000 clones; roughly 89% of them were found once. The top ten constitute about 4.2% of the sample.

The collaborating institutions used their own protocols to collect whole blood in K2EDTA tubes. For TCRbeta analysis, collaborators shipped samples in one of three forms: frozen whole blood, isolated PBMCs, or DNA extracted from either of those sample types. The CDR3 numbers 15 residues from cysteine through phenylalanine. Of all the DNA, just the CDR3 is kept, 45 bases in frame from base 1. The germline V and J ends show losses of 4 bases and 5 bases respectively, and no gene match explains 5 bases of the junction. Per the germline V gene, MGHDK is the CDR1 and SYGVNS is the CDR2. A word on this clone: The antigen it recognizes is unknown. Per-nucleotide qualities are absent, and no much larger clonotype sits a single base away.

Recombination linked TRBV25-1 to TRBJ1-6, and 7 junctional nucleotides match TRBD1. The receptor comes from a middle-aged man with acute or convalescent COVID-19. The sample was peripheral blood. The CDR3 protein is CASSGAGGNNSPLHF. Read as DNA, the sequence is TGTGCCAGCAGTGGGGCAGGGGGTAATAATTCACCCCTCCACTTT.